This entry describes one T cell receptor (beta chain). Sequencing was performed with immunoSEQ multiplex PCR; in TCRdb, only in-frame clones are kept and a portion is missing. Counted here are under 200,000 clones, 80% occurring once; the ten biggest clones make up 3% to 3.5%. Study members were between about 18 and 100 years old and lived in 24 US regions. The CDR3 is made up of 15 amino acids. V lost 1 base to trimming and J lost 1 base, with 11 bases between them. Germline-derived CDR1 and CDR2 are MNHEY and SMNVEV (reference sequence). This record belongs to a study of blood T cell repertoires in COVID-19.

The V call is TRBV27, the J call TRBJ2-7; possible D gene TRBD1, 6 bases. Material: PBMCs or T cells enriched from blood (not recorded which). The receptor was derived from a woman aged 60-75 years who had recovered from COVID-19. The CDR3 reads CASSLYRDISYEQYF. The CDR3 bases are TGTGCCAGCAGTTTATATCGGGACATTTCCTACGAGCAGTACTTC.